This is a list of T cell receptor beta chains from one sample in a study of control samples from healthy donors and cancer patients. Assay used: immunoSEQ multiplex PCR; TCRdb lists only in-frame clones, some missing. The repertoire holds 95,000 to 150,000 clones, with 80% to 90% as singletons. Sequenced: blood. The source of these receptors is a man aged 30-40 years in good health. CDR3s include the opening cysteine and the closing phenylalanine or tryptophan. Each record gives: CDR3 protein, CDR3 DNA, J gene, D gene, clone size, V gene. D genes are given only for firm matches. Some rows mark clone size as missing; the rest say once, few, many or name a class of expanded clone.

CASSQVWGQGNEQFF	TGCGCCAGCAGCCAAGTTTGGGGTCAGGGCAATGAGCAGTTCTTC	TRBJ2-1	-	-	TRBV4-1
CASSQDSGLNTGELFF	TGTGCCAGCAGCCAAGACTCGGGTTTGAACACCGGGGAGCTGTTTTTT	TRBJ2-2	-	once	TRBV4-2
CASSRGNSNQPQHF	TGTGCCAGCAGTAGGGGGAATAGCAATCAGCCCCAGCATTTT	TRBJ1-5	-	-	TRBV27
CAWSARTRLAEAFF	TGTGCCTGGAGTGCTCGGACCCGCTTGGCGGAAGCTTTCTTT	TRBJ1-1	-	-	TRBV30
CSVGRQGNTEAFF	TGCAGCGTCGGAAGACAGGGAAACACTGAAGCTTTCTTT	TRBJ1-1	TRBD1	-	TRBV29-1
CASSLAGSNQPQHF	TGTGCCAGCAGTTTAGCAGGGTCCAATCAGCCCCAGCATTTT	TRBJ1-5	-	-	TRBV28
CATGDSQGGYTDTQYF	TGTGCCACGGGGGACAGCCAAGGGGGGTACACAGATACGCAGTATTTT	TRBJ2-3	-	-	TRBV24-1
CASSIYDTQYF	TGTGCCAGTAGTATTTATGATACGCAGTATTTT	TRBJ2-3	-	-	TRBV19
CSLGTGTEAFF	TGCAGCTTAGGGACGGGCACTGAAGCTTTCTTT	TRBJ1-1	-	-	TRBV29-1
CASSQAGGEGNIQYF	TGTGCCAGCAGCCAAGCGGGGGGCGAAGGAAACATTCAGTACTTC	TRBJ2-4	-	-	TRBV3-1/TRBV3-2
CASRGQGDYGYTF	TGTGCCAGCAGAGGGCAGGGGGACTATGGCTACACCTTC	TRBJ1-2	TRBD1	-	TRBV2
CASSLGVGASTDTQYF	TGCGCCAGCAGCCTGGGGGTGGGGGCGAGCACAGATACGCAGTATTTT	TRBJ2-3	-	-	TRBV4-1
CASSLAGRLITDTQYF	TGTGCCAGCAGCTTAGCTGGGAGGCTAATCACAGATACGCAGTATTTT	TRBJ2-3	-	-	TRBV7-9
CASSPSYRGQETQYF	TGCGCCAGCAGCCCCAGCTACAGGGGACAAGAGACCCAGTACTTC	TRBJ2-5	TRBD1	-	TRBV5-1
CASSPERAPQHF	TGTGCCAGCAGCCCTGAGCGGGCTCCCCAGCATTTT	TRBJ1-5	-	-	TRBV5-8
CASRKRRGDTSSYNEQFF	TGTGCCAGCAGGAAACGAAGGGGGGACACTAGCTCCTACAATGAGCAGTTCTTC	TRBJ2-1	-	-	TRBV27
CASGGPYEQYF	TGTGCCTCGGGGGGGCCCTACGAGCAGTACTTC	TRBJ2-7	TRBD2	-	TRBV30
CASSDLYRSGETQYF	TGTGCCAGCAGTGACCTTTACAGGTCAGGAGAGACCCAGTACTTC	TRBJ2-5	-	-	TRBV25-1
CVRSSTGDRGNQPQHF	TGTGTCAGAAGCTCTACAGGGGATCGAGGCAATCAGCCCCAGCATTTT	TRBJ1-5	-	-	TRBV7-5
CASSWDADSGNTIYF	TGTGCCAGTAGCTGGGACGCCGACTCTGGAAACACCATATATTTT	TRBJ1-3	-	-	TRBV19